The source of this T cell receptor beta chain is a study of blood T cell repertoires in COVID-19. The wider study: The study drew acute and convalescent COVID-19 samples from the United States, Italy and Spain. From T cells, B-cell-depleted T cells, or PBMCs came the material, which was cDNA or gDNA.

There are a few counts of this clone. This CDR3 is also generated by other DNA sequences in the sample. In the original workflow: For nucleated cells, counts were estimated from reference gene primer amplification. Data came from immunoSEQ multiplex PCR; TCRdb stores just in-frame clones and leaves some out. The V and J calls and clone size are taken from that table; D and trimming were inferred from the DNA. The sample lists about 190,000 clones; roughly 84% were seen once. This clonotype was obtained from a woman of 80 years or more with active or convalescent COVID-19. The sequenced material came from peripheral blood.

The CDR3 is CASSLRGSGNTIYF. CDR3 nucleotides: TGTGCCAGCAGCTTACGGGGCTCTGGAAACACCATATATTTT. The chain recombines TRBV5-4 with TRBJ1-3; D not certain. V was clipped by 2 bases and J by 0 bases, with 6 bases between them. The germline V gene has CDR1 SGHNT and CDR2 YYREEE (reference sequence). This CDR3 spans 14 amino acids.